Shown below are 17 T cell receptor beta chains from a single sample sequenced in a study of T-cell reconstitution after alpha-beta-depleted transplantation in children. During its preparation, the TCRbeta library received unique molecular identifiers. From the PCR reads, TCRdb called clonotypes with MiXCR, one entry per CDR3 protein. The profile shows fewer than 150,000 distinct CDR3 sequences, roughly 23% of them singletons. Material: PBMCs, mostly from graft donor cells, obtained 180 days after TCRalphabeta/CD19-depleted stem cell transplant. These receptor sequences come from a male patient between 2 and 10 years old who had a stem cell transplant for chronic granulomatous disease, so the T cells may come from the graft donor.

V and J are TRBV30 and TRBJ2-1; tentative D call: TRBD2 (7 bases). CDR1 is GTSNPN, CDR2 SVGIG, per germline (reference sequence). The CDR3 totals 14 residues. Trimming removed 4 bases at V and 4 bases at J, with 14 bases between. CDR3 residues: CAWNLGGPYNEQFF. The CDR3 DNA is TGTGCCTGGAATTTGGGGGGGCCTTACAATGAGCAGTTCTTC. Full variable domain (rest looked up from reference TRBV30 and TRBJ2-1): SQTIHQWPATLVQPVGSPLSLECTVEGTSNPNLYWYRQAAGRGLQLLFYSVGIGQISSEVPQNLSASRPQDRQFILSSKKLLLSDSGFYLCAWNLGGPYNEQFFGPGTRLTVL.

This clonotype was picked up many times. The chain uses TRBV29-1 and TRBJ1-1; TRBD1 is a possible D gene (6 bases). V was clipped by 1 base and J by 0 bases, with 12 bases between them. Germline CDR1 and CDR2: SQVTM and ANQGSEA. The CDR3 contains 15 residues. The CDR3 sequence: CSVEAQGIMNTEAFF. The CDR3 nucleotides read TGCAGCGTTGAAGCCCAGGGGATCATGAACACTGAAGCTTTCTTT.

This clonotype was detected many times. The rearrangement uses TRBV20-1 and TRBJ2-7, with 11 bases that match TRBD2. V lost 0 bases, J lost 3 bases, and 1 base stayed unmatched. The CDR3 has 14 amino acids. Germline assignment: CDR1 DFQATT and CDR2 SNEGSKA (reference sequence). The CDR3 loop reads CSARELAGGYEQYF. The CDR3 DNA reads TGCAGTGCTAGAGAGCTAGCGGGAGGCTACGAGCAGTACTTC.

The chain employs TRBV5-1 and TRBJ2-1; D ambiguous. Between the trimmed V and J ends, which lost 6 bases and 7 bases, there was a span of 14 bases. Germline lookup yields CDR1 SGHRS and CDR2 YFSETQ. There are 13 residues in the CDR3. The chain's CDR3 is CASKDVSRNEQFF. The DNA of the CDR3 is TGCGCCAGCAAGGATGTCTCGCGGAATGAGCAGTTCTTC.

CDR3 DNA: TGTGCCAGCAGCTCCTTAGCGGAAAGGGACACCGGGGAGCTGTTTTTT. This translates into CASSSLAERDTGELFF. The genes are TRBV6-1 and TRBJ2-2; D is possibly TRBD2 (6 bases). Germline V gives CDR1 MNHNS, CDR2 SASEGT. The CDR3 consists of 16 residues. The V gene lost 6 bases and the J gene lost 3 bases, with 17 bases spanning the gap.

This clonotype occurred a few times. The chain employs TRBV29-1 and TRBJ1-2; D is possibly TRBD1 (6 bases). The CDR3 consists of 15 residues. Trimming removed 4 bases from V and 0 bases from J, with 15 bases in between. Germline assignment: CDR1 SQVTM and CDR2 ANQGSEA. The chain's CDR3 is CSVAQRDTPNYGYTF. The CDR3 DNA reads as TGCAGCGTTGCCCAACGGGACACCCCTAACTATGGCTACACCTTC.

The chain combines TRBV12-3 or TRBV12-4 with TRBJ2-7; 7 bases agree with TRBD2. V lost 1 base, J lost 9 bases, and 12 bases stayed unmatched. CDR3 size: 15 residues. The CDR3 DNA follows: TGTGCCAGCAGTTTAGGGGGACTACAGGCCGAGTGGCAGTACTTC. Encoded protein: CASSLGGLQAEWQYF.

This clonotype appeared a few times. The V call is TRBV12-3 or TRBV12-4, the J call TRBJ2-3; 9 bases are a match to TRBD2. There are 15 residues in the CDR3. After removal of 3 bases from V and 2 bases from J, the junction contained 3 bases not matched to a gene. This chain's CDR3 is CASSLSGGFTDTQYF. DNA of the CDR3: TGTGCCAGCAGTTTGAGCGGGGGGTTCACAGATACGCAGTATTTT.

The J gene is TRBJ1-2, the V gene TRBV15, with TRBD1 identical over 7 bases. Germline assignment: CDR1 LNHNV and CDR2 YYDKDF (reference sequence). The CDR3 consists of 17 residues. With V trimmed by 2 bases and J by 2 bases, 11 bases remained unmatched. CDR3 amino acids: CATSRIGQAITNYGYTF. CDR3 DNA: TGTGCCACCAGCAGAATCGGACAGGCGATAACGAACTATGGCTACACCTTC.

This clonotype was counted ten times or more. The chain recombines TRBV29-1 with TRBJ2-1, with 12 bases that match TRBD2. The germline V gene encodes CDR1 SQVTM and CDR2 ANQGSEA. The CDR3 consists of 15 residues. The ends lost 1 base at V and 8 bases at J; junction bases unmatched: 6. CDR3 bases: TGCAGCGTTGAAGGGCTAGCGGGAGGGCCTGATGAGCAGTTCTTC. It is translated as CSVEGLAGGPDEQFF.

CDR3 sequence: CASRGGRINQPQHF. The DNA of the CDR3 is TGTGCCAGCAGGGGAGGACGAATCAATCAGCCCCAGCATTTT. The chain is built from TRBV12-3 or TRBV12-4 and TRBJ1-5, with D unclear. The V end lost 6 bases, the J end lost 3 bases, and 12 bases lay between the germline ends. CDR3 length equals 14 residues.

The sample holds many counts of this clonotype. The rearrangement joins TRBV20-1 to TRBJ1-2, with D hard to call. There are 14 residues in the CDR3. Germline loops: CDR1 DFQATT, CDR2 SNEGSKA (reference sequence). Between the trimmed V and J ends, which lost 3 bases and 4 bases, there was a span of 15 bases. CDR3 sequence reads: CSASFRDLGYGYTF. CDR3 bases: TGCAGTGCTAGTTTTCGAGACCTCGGCTATGGCTACACCTTC.

This clonotype was counted at least ten times. The CDR3 protein is CASSLEGALGYNEQFF. CDR3 coding DNA: TGTGCCAGCAGCTTGGAGGGGGCCTTGGGGTACAATGAGCAGTTCTTC. The V and J genes are TRBV7-6 and TRBJ2-1, with D possibly TRBD1 on 7 matching bases. The CDR3 runs 16 residues. The V end was cut by 3 bases, the J end by 4 bases, with 16 bases between. CDR1 and CDR2 from the germline V gene are SGHVS and FNYEAQ. Combining the CDR3 with reference TRBV7-6 and TRBJ2-1 gives the whole variable domain GAGVSQSPRYKVTKRGQDVALRCDPISGHVSLYWYRQALGQGPEFLTYFNYEAQQDKSGLPNDRFSAERPEGSISTLTIQRTEQRDSAMYRCASSLEGALGYNEQFFGPGTRLTVL.

The chain employs TRBV5-5 and TRBJ2-6, with TRBD1 as a possible D gene (6 bases). Trimming took 1 base from V and 1 from J, leaving 12 bases between them. The germline V gene encodes CDR1 SGHKS and CDR2 YYEKEE (reference sequence). The CDR3 consists of 17 residues. CDR3 residues: CASSLTGLSSGANVLTF. The CDR3 DNA sequence: TGTGCCAGCAGCTTGACAGGGTTATCTTCTGGGGCCAACGTCCTGACTTTC.

In this sample, this clonotype is medium-sized (0.01 to 0.1%). The V and J genes are TRBV4-3 and TRBJ2-7; D unclear. The ends were cut back, 1 base at V and 5 bases at J, with 18 bases in the middle. Germline V gene lookup returns CDR1 LGHNA and CDR2 YSLEER. The CDR3 length is 16 residues. The CDR3 sequence: CASSQGWLERNDEQYF. The CDR3 nucleotides are TGCGCCAGCAGCCAAGGCTGGCTAGAGCGTAATGACGAGCAGTACTTC.

J is TRBJ2-3 and V is TRBV6-2 or TRBV6-3; 12 bases are shared with TRBD2. In germline, CDR1 is MNHEY, CDR2 SVGEGT. V gave up 8 bases and J gave up 5 bases; unmatched junction bases: 26. There are 21 residues in the CDR3. CDR3 bases: TGTGCCAGCCGGACCGCAAGGACGGGACTAGCGGGTCAAATACGGGGAGATACGCAGTATTTT. This codes for CASRTARTGLAGQIRGDTQYF.

This clonotype was seen at least ten times. The chain couples TRBV28 to TRBJ2-7, with TRBD2 matching over 9 bases. The CDR3 length is 14 residues. After removal of 3 bases from V and 4 bases from J, the junction contained 4 bases not matched to a gene. Germline CDR1 MDHEN, CDR2 SYDVKM. The CDR3 DNA follows: TGTGCCAGCAGTTTCCCTAGCGGGAAGTACGAGCAGTACTTC. Translation: CASSFPSGKYEQYF. Full variable domain (outside the CDR3, taken from reference TRBV28 and TRBJ2-7): DVKVTQSSRYLVKRTGEKVFLECVQDMDHENMFWYRQDPGLGLRLIYFSYDVKMKEKGDIPEGYSVSREKKERFSLILESASTNQTSMYLCASSFPSGKYEQYFGPGTRLTVT.